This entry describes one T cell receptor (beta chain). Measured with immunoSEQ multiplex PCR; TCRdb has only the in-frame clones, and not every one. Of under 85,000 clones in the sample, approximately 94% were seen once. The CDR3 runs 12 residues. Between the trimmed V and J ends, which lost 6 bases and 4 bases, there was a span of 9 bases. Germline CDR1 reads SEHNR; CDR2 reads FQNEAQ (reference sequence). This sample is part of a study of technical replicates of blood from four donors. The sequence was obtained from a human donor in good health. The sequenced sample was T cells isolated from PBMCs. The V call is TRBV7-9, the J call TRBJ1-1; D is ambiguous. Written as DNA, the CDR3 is TGTGCCAGCAGTCTAAGCCGCACTGAAGCTTTCTTT. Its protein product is CASSLSRTEAFF.